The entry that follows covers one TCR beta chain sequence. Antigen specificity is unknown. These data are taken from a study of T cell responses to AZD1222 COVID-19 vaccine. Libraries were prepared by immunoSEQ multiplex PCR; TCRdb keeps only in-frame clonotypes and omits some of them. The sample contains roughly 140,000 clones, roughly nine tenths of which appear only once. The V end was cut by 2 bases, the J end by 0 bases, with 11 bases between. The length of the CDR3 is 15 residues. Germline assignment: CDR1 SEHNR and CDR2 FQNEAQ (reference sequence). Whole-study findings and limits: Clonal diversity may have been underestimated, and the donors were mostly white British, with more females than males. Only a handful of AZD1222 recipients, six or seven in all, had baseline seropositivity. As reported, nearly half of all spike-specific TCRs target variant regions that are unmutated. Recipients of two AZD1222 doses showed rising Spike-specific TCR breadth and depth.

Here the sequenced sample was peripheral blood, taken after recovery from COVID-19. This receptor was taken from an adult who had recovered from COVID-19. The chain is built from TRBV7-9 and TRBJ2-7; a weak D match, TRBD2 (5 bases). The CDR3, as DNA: TGTGCCAGCAGCTTATCCGAGCGGAGCTCCTACGAGCAGTACTTC. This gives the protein CASSLSERSSYEQYF.